This TCR beta chain was sequenced in a study of cytomegalovirus exposure and HLA in healthy donors. Remarks on this clone: Its antigen is as yet unknown.

Vbeta (60) and Jbeta (13) primers were used in the PCR. The protocol was immunoSEQ multiplex PCR, while the TCRdb copy is restricted to in-frame clones and leaves out a portion. Reported are about 130,000 clones; the ten largest clones contain over 2%. Overall study findings and caveats: Several of the most significant clusters appeared, in a later analysis, to be linked to common viral pathogens.

The clonotype originates from a man in his forties in good health and CMV-seronegative. The sequencing sample was made of PBMCs.

CDR3 loop: CASSRNSPSTDTQYF. Written as DNA, the CDR3 is TGTGCCAGCAGCCGAAACAGCCCTAGCACAGATACGCAGTATTTT. The V and J genes are TRBV14 and TRBJ2-3, with D uncertain. Trimming stripped 4 bases from V and 0 bases from J, with 11 bases between. This CDR3 is 15 amino acids long. Germline CDR1 is SGHDN and CDR2 is FVKESK.